This paragraph reports one TCR beta chain. The antigen remains undetermined. Building of the TCR beta libraries involved iRepertoire HTBI primers and Arm-PCR of CDR3 regions. TCRdb passed the multiplex PCR reads through MiXCR, listing each CDR3 protein once. The profile shows around 450,000 distinct CDR3 sequences, roughly a fifth of them singletons. The time point was: persistent/refractory GD, antithyroid drugs over 5 years with positive TRAb. The TCR library was made from RNA extracted from PBMCs. American Thyroid Association guidelines served as the basis for diagnosing Graves' disease. This entry belongs to a study of regulatory T cells in long-lasting Graves disease. The study, taken as a whole, reports: Patients with persistent disease showed a bias toward TRBV28, TRBJ1-2 and TRBJ2-5. Shared public clonotypes totalled 2,741 in persistent patients, compared with 966 in new patients.

Germline CDR1 and CDR2: SGHVS and FNYEAQ. Trimming shortened V by 0 bases and J by 9 bases, and 24 bases separated the two germline ends. There are 18 residues in the CDR3. Sequencing used peripheral blood mononuclear cells (PBMCs), obtained when the disease was refractory, from a patient treated with antithyroid drugs. This TCR derives from a female donor with Graves disease. The chain links TRBV7-6 to TRBJ2-1; perhaps D is TRBD1 or TRBD2 (5 bases each). CDR3: CASSLAQSVNPNGGEQFF. In DNA, the CDR3 is TGTGCCAGCAGCTTAGCGCAGAGCGTCAACCCCAATGGGGGTGAGCAGTTCTTC.